The next 3 T cell receptor beta chains were all read from a single sample in a study of T cells in Graves' hyperthyroidism and ophthalmopathy. The CDR3 regions of TCR beta were amplified from RNA transcripts. First-round RT-PCR targeting the TCR CDR3 was performed with the HTBI primer set. One entry per CDR3 protein results from TCRdb running MiXCR on the multiplex PCR reads. The table records around 340,000 distinct CDR3 sequences, 11% to 15% of them present only once. Input material: blood. The receptors stem from a woman in her 30s with Graves' hyperthyroidism.

The gene calls are TRBV9 and TRBJ2-3; no clear D gene. The CDR3 sequence is 16 residues long. Trimming removed 4 bases from V and 4 bases from J, with 19 bases in between. The germline V gene has CDR1 SGDLS and CDR2 YYNGEE. CDR3 in DNA: TGTGCCAGCAGCCCAGGTCCCCGTAAAAAGGCAGATACGCAGTATTTT. Residues: CASSPGPRKKADTQYF.

The chain uses TRBV3-1 and TRBJ2-1, with D perhaps matching TRBD1 (5 bases). V lost 4 bases and J lost 6, with 13 bases in between. There are 14 residues in the CDR3. Germline loops: CDR1 LGHDT, CDR2 YNNKEL (reference sequence). This chain's CDR3 is CASSPVQGTNEQFF. The CDR3 DNA follows: TGTGCCAGCAGCCCCGTGCAGGGTACCAATGAGCAGTTCTTC.

This clonotype was seen a handful of times. V is TRBV11-1 and J is TRBJ1-2; a weak D match, TRBD1 (5 bases). The CDR3 is 15 residues long. Trimming took 6 bases from V and 5 from J, leaving 19 bases between them. Germline loops: CDR1 SGHAT, CDR2 FQDESV (reference sequence). Written as DNA, the CDR3 is TGTGCCAGCAGACGGGAAAATGCGGGGACGTATGGCTACACCTTC. Translated, it gives CASRRENAGTYGYTF.